A single sample is the source of the 8 T cell receptor beta chains below, sequenced in a study of blood T cell repertoires in COVID-19. Data came from immunoSEQ multiplex PCR; TCRdb stores just in-frame clones and leaves some out. The sample has 150,000 to 200,000 clones, 70% to 90% seen once. Input material: peripheral blood. These receptors all stem from a woman aged 60-75 years with COVID-19, enrolled during active disease.

The chain joins TRBV19 to TRBJ1-1; D remains ambiguous. CDR3 length equals 13 residues. Trimming removed 6 bases from V and 5 bases from J, with 13 bases in between. Germline V lookup: CDR1 LNHDA, CDR2 SQIVND (reference sequence). The CDR3 spells CASRWRVETEAFF. In DNA form, the CDR3 reads TGTGCCAGTAGGTGGCGGGTGGAAACTGAAGCTTTCTTT.

This clone is a singleton in its sample. V is TRBV27 and J is TRBJ2-4; 10 bases are a match to TRBD2. V trimming: 6 bases; J trimming: 4 bases; junction bases outside the gene matches: 3. This CDR3 region has 14 residues. Germline CDR1 and CDR2: MNHEY and SMNVEV (reference sequence). The CDR3 DNA reads as TGTGCCAGCAGGTCTAGCGGGGGAAAAAACATTCAGTACTTC. The encoded protein is CASRSSGGKNIQYF.

The chain links TRBV21-1 to TRBJ2-3; the listed D gene, TRBD1, was not tested against the DNA. TRBV21-1 is given as a pseudogene. CDR3 length: 21 residues. The CDR3 DNA is TGTGCCAGCAGCAGGATCATGAGGGGACAGGGACAGCTGTGGGGCACAGATACGCAGTATTTT. It specifies CASSRIMRGQGQLWGTDTQYF.

This chain uses TRBV4-3 with TRBJ2-1; tentatively, D is TRBD2 (6 bases). CDR1 and CDR2 (germline): LGHNA, YSLEER. The V and J ends lost 0 bases and 9 bases respectively, with 15 bases between them. The CDR3 length is 15 residues. The CDR3 coding sequence is TGCGCCAGCAGCCAAGAGGGGGGTACCCATAGTGAGCAGTTCTTC. This sequence encodes CASSQEGGTHSEQFF.

The chain combines TRBV5-1 with TRBJ2-5; D is perhaps TRBD2 (6 bases). The CDR3 consists of 14 residues. Trimming removed 1 base at V and 5 bases at J, with 12 bases between. Germline values: CDR1 SGHRS, CDR2 YFSETQ. The CDR3 reads CASSLLGGMETQYF. In DNA, the CDR3 is TGCGCCAGCAGCTTGTTGGGCGGGATGGAGACCCAGTACTTC.

This chain connects TRBV19 to TRBJ2-5; a weak D match, TRBD2 (5 bases). V shed 6 bases and J shed 5 bases, with 10 bases lying between them. This CDR3 has 12 residues. Per germline, CDR1 LNHDA and CDR2 SQIVND (reference sequence). CDR3 sequence reads: CASSTRGETQYF. The CDR3 bases are TGTGCCAGTAGCACCCGCGGGGAGACCCAGTACTTC.

This chain connects TRBV24-1 to TRBJ2-7, with 9 nucleotides matching TRBD1. The germline V gene has CDR1 KGHDR and CDR2 SFDVKD. Trimming took 2 bases from V and 5 from J; bases not matched to a gene: 6. The CDR3 loop spans 15 amino acids. CDR3 sequence (DNA): TGTGCCACCAGTGATTCAGGGACAGGGAACCACGAGCAGTACTTC. Amino acid sequence: CATSDSGTGNHEQYF.

This clone appeared a few times. This chain connects TRBV7-2 to TRBJ2-1; 10 nucleotides line up with TRBD2. CDR3 length equals 16 residues. The V gene's germline CDR1 is SGHTA and CDR2 FQGNSA. J gave up 7 bases and V 2 bases, and 8 bases lay outside the gene matches. The CDR3, as DNA: TGTGCCAGCAGCTTATCCCCAGCGGGAGGGCAAAATGAGCAGTTCTTC. Amino acids: CASSLSPAGGQNEQFF.